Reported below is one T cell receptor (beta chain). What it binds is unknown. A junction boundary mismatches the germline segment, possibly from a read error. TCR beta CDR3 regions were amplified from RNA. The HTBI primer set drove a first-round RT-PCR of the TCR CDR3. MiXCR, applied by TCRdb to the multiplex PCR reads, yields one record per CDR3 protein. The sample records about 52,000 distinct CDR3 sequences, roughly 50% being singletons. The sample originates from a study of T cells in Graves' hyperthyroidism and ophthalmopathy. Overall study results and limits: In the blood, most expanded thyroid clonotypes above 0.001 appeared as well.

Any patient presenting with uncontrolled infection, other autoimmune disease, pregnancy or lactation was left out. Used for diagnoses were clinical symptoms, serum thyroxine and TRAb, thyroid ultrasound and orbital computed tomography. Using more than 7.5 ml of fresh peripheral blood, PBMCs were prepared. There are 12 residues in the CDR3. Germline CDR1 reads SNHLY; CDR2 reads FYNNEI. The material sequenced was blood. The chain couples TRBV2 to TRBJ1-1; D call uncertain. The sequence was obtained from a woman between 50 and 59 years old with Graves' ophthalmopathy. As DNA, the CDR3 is TGTGCCGGCAGTACAGCAGGAACGGAAGCTTTCTTT. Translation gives CAGSTAGTEAFF.